This T cell receptor (beta chain) was recovered during a study of T-cell reconstitution after alpha-beta-depleted transplantation in children. Study-wide results and limits: Hyperexpanded clones declined; after one year, newly produced T cells mostly supplied diversity.

During its preparation, the TCRbeta library received unique molecular identifiers. A single record per CDR3 protein comes from TCRdb applying MiXCR to the PCR reads. The sample has 550,000 to 800,000 distinct CDR3 sequences; under 15% are singletons. CDR1 is SGHVS, CDR2 FQNEAQ, per germline. Trimming took off 8 bases at V and 10 bases at J, with 8 bases between the two ends. The CDR3 covers 10 residues. Notes on this clonotype: Its antigen is as yet unknown.

The sequence came from a girl aged 2-10 years with congenital amegakaryocytic thrombocytopenia, due to receive a stem cell transplant. This sample comprised PBMCs, obtained before TCRalphabeta/CD19-depleted stem cell transplant. The chain employs TRBV7-8 and TRBJ2-2; D is possibly TRBD2 (5 bases). CDR3 sequence: CASLASELFF. CDR3 coding DNA: TGTGCCAGCCTAGCATCGGAGCTGTTTTTT.